These 27 T cell receptor beta chains were sequenced from one sample in a study of CD8 T cells in ankylosing spondylitis (dated by TCRdb to about 2017). The library was obtained by 5' RACE. Sequenced on an Illumina HiSeq 2500. Using fastp trimming at Q25 and MiXCR clonotype assembly, TCRdb reanalyzed the public sequencing data and kept in-frame beta chains. Each CDR3 protein gets just one entry, which takes the most common genes and DNA from the rows behind it. The sample table holds 200,000 to 250,000 distinct CDR3 sequences, of which 10% were seen once. Under 25% of the sample is taken by the ten largest. The sample consisted of blood, either unsorted or a sorted T cell fraction (not recorded which). The receptors shown here come from a male donor with ankylosing spondylitis or in good health (not recorded which).

The table lists this clonotype with many counts. The rearrangement links TRBV6-1 to TRBJ2-5, with D possibly matching TRBD1 (6 bases). V lost 4 bases to trimming and J lost 2 bases, with 8 bases between them. The germline CDR1 and CDR2 sequences are MNHNS and SASEGT. There are 13 residues in the CDR3. DNA of the CDR3: TGTGCCAGCAGTGCGGACAGACAAGAGACCCAGTACTTC. Its protein product is CASSADRQETQYF.

This clonotype occurred a few times. J is TRBJ1-1 and V is TRBV20-1, with a possible D match to TRBD1 (5 bases). CDR3 length: 15 residues. Germline V lookup: CDR1 DFQATT, CDR2 SNEGSKA (reference sequence). Deletions cut 6 bases from V and 0 bases from J, with 17 bases between. CDR3 DNA sequence: TGCAGTGCCACGCCGGCAGGGACCATGAACACTGAAGCTTTCTTT. It specifies CSATPAGTMNTEAFF.

Ten or more counts support this clonotype. The chain couples TRBV20-1 to TRBJ1-4; TRBD1 might be the D (5 bases). CDR1 is DFQATT and CDR2 is SNEGSKA in the germline V gene (reference sequence). V was cut by 6 bases and J by 4 bases, with 15 bases left in between. The CDR3 length is 14 residues. The CDR3 DNA reads as TGCAGTGCAGCAGGGTCGGAGGGTAATGAAAAACTGTTTTTT. Translated, it gives CSAAGSEGNEKLFF.

The table lists this clonotype with many counts. The rearrangement links TRBV7-9 to TRBJ2-3; 10 nucleotides agree with TRBD2. The CDR3 is 15 residues long. V lost 4 bases, J lost 2 bases, and 3 bases stayed unmatched. Germline values: CDR1 SEHNR, CDR2 FQNEAQ (reference sequence). The CDR3 nucleotides are TGTGCCAGCAGCTCCCTAGCGGGGGCCACAGATACGCAGTATTTT. Translation: CASSSLAGATDTQYF.

The table lists this clonotype with a few counts. The rearrangement joins TRBV7-8 to TRBJ2-3, with 7 bases fitting TRBD2. CDR3 length: 17 amino acids. Germline V CDR1 and CDR2: SGHVS, FQNEAQ. V dropped 5 bases and J dropped 1; count of bases not matched to a gene: 12. The CDR3 reads CASSAHVSGLGTDTQYF. In DNA form, the CDR3 reads TGTGCCAGCAGCGCCCACGTTAGCGGGCTCGGCACAGATACGCAGTATTTT.

This clonotype was seen more than once but under ten times. The chain is built from TRBV7-3 and TRBJ2-1, with D hard to call. V lost 3 bases and J lost 5, with 5 bases in between. Germline V gene lookup returns CDR1 SGHTA and CDR2 FQGTGA. The CDR3 is made up of 12 amino acids. CDR3 loop: CASSFIDNEQFF. The CDR3 region has the DNA TGTGCCAGCAGCTTCATCGACAATGAGCAGTTCTTC.

This clonotype appeared many times. The gene calls are TRBV7-9 and TRBJ1-5, with unresolved D. This CDR3 has 14 residues. The germline CDR1 and CDR2 sequences are SEHNR and FQNEAQ (reference sequence). V was shortened by 4 bases and J by 7 bases, with 14 bases between the two germline ends. CDR3 nucleotides: TGTGCCAGCAGCTCCCTCTCTTTTGAGCAGCCCCAGCATTTT. As protein: CASSSLSFEQPQHF.

This chain uses TRBV20-1 with TRBJ2-2; 8 bases are shared with TRBD2. V dropped 3 bases and J dropped 6; count of bases not matched to a gene: 9. The CDR3 is 15 residues long. Germline assignment: CDR1 DFQATT and CDR2 SNEGSKA (reference sequence). The CDR3: CSAREGRGVSGELFF. Written as DNA, the CDR3 is TGCAGTGCTAGGGAGGGGCGGGGGGTCTCCGGGGAGCTGTTTTTT.

This clonotype was detected a few times. The genes are TRBV3-1 and TRBJ2-5, with D perhaps given as TRBD1 or TRBD2 (5 bases each). In germline, CDR1 is LGHDT, CDR2 YNNKEL (reference sequence). This CDR3 is built from 15 residues. Trimming removed 5 bases from V and 4 bases from J, with 17 bases in between. The CDR3 DNA is TGTGCCAGCAGCAAAACCGGGACCCGACGAGAGACCCAGTACTTC. It translates to CASSKTGTRRETQYF.

The chain is built from TRBV5-1 and TRBJ2-1; no definite D call. V lost 4 bases, J lost 0 bases, and 11 bases lay in between. The CDR3 consists of 15 residues. From germline, CDR1 is SGHRS and CDR2 YFSETQ. Written as DNA, the CDR3 is TGCGCCAGCAGCCTAGACTCGAGCTCCTACAATGAGCAGTTCTTC. Protein sequence: CASSLDSSSYNEQFF.

In this sample, this clonotype turned up many times. This chain connects TRBV14 to TRBJ2-5; a weak D match, TRBD1 (6 bases). The V end lost 1 base, the J end lost 2 bases, and 20 bases lay between the germline ends. The CDR3 length is 18 residues. CDR1 is SGHDN and CDR2 is FVKESK in the germline V gene. This chain's CDR3 is CASSQGGRGNAFQETQYF. CDR3 coding DNA: TGTGCCAGCAGCCAAGGGGGCAGGGGAAACGCCTTTCAAGAGACCCAGTACTTC.

The CDR3 is CASSRIDRERSETQYF. In DNA form, the CDR3 reads TGTGCCAGCAGCCGTATCGACAGGGAGCGGAGTGAGACCCAGTACTTC. This chain links TRBV7-2 with TRBJ2-5; 7 bases match TRBD1. The J segment lost 5 bases and the V segment lost 5 bases, leaving 14 bases of the junction unmatched. Germline V gene data show CDR1 as SGHTA and CDR2 as FQGNSA. This CDR3 has 16 residues.

At least ten counts were recorded for this clonotype. J is TRBJ2-7 and V is TRBV7-2; D unclear. This CDR3 is 13 amino acids long. CDR1 and CDR2 from the germline V gene are SGHTA and FQGNSA. V was clipped by 3 bases and J by 1 base, with 7 bases between them. CDR3 DNA sequence: TGTGCCAGCAGCTTCGGCATATCCTACGAGCAGTACTTC. Translated, it gives CASSFGISYEQYF.

The genes are TRBV5-5 and TRBJ1-2, with D perhaps matching TRBD1 (5 bases). Per germline, CDR1 SGHKS and CDR2 YYEKEE (reference sequence). This CDR3 is 14 amino acids long. V was pared by 4 bases and J by 1 base, with 11 bases between. The CDR3 nucleotides read TGTGCCAGCAGCCTGGGACCGATTAACTATGGCTACACCTTC. It yields the protein CASSLGPINYGYTF.

This clonotype was observed at least ten times. The chain combines TRBV10-3 with TRBJ1-2; no reliable D call. Germline CDR1 and CDR2: ENHRY and SYGVKD. The V gene lost 0 bases and the J gene lost 8 bases, with 7 bases spanning the gap. The CDR3 contains 12 residues. CDR3 in amino acids: CAISESEVGYTF. The CDR3 coding sequence is TGTGCCATCAGTGAGTCGGAGGTCGGCTACACCTTC.

This clonotype was seen many times. This rearrangement joins TRBV11-2 to TRBJ1-4; no definite D call. Germline CDR1 and CDR2: SGHAT and FQNNGV. This CDR3 comprises 14 residues. V lost 0 bases and J 8 bases, leaving 10 bases between the germline ends. CDR3 nucleotide sequence: TGTGCCAGCAGCTTAGATCGGGGTGGGGAAAAACTGTTTTTT. Translated, it gives CASSLDRGGEKLFF.

Many counts were recorded for this clonotype. V gene TRBV20-1 combines with J gene TRBJ1-2; D gene ambiguous. The germline CDR1 and CDR2 sequences are DFQATT and SNEGSKA (reference sequence). The CDR3 runs to 13 residues. V was cut by 3 bases and J by 7 bases, with 15 bases left in between. CDR3 nucleotides: TGCAGTGCTAGCCCACAAGCGAGAGGTGGCTACACCTTC. It translates to CSASPQARGGYTF.

This clonotype has ten or more counts. This chain uses TRBV7-9 with TRBJ2-7; a possible D gene is TRBD2 (6 bases). The CDR3 spans 14 residues. Germline CDR1 SEHNR, CDR2 FQNEAQ (reference sequence). Trimming took 8 bases from V and 3 from J, leaving 17 bases between them. The CDR3 DNA follows: TGTGCCAGCGGGGGGTCCAGCGGGTACTACGAGCAGTACTTC. Encoded protein: CASGGSSGYYEQYF. Together with reference TRBV7-9 and TRBJ2-7, the CDR3 gives the full variable domain: DTGVSQNPRHKITKRGQNVTFRCDPISEHNRLYWYRQTLGQGPEFLTYFQNEAQLEKSRLLSDRFSAERPKGSFSTLEIQRTEQGDSAMYLCASGGSSGYYEQYFGPGTRLTVT.

This clonotype was seen a handful of times. The V call is TRBV2, the J call TRBJ1-1; D may be TRBD1 (5 bases). The ends were cut back, 0 bases at V and 11 bases at J, with 16 bases in the middle. The CDR3 covers 14 residues. The germline V gene has CDR1 SNHLY and CDR2 FYNNEI. The CDR3 DNA sequence: TGTGCCAGCAGTGAAGCGCCCAGACAGATGCGGGCTTTCTTT. It specifies CASSEAPRQMRAFF.

This clonotype was observed at least ten times. This chain uses TRBV20-1 with TRBJ1-1; perhaps TRBD1 as D (6 bases). CDR1 DFQATT and CDR2 SNEGSKA come from the germline V gene (reference sequence). This CDR3 is 14 amino acids long. Trimming took off 1 base at V and 4 bases at J, with 13 bases between the two ends. CDR3 bases: TGCAGTGCTAGAGGGGCGAGGGGGGGCACTGAAGCTTTCTTT. This translates into CSARGARGGTEAFF.

This clonotype was recorded at least ten times. This chain connects TRBV15 to TRBJ2-3, with D maybe TRBD1 (6 bases). The CDR3 length is 16 residues. Trimming took off 0 bases at V and 3 bases at J, with 13 bases between the two ends. The germline CDR1 and CDR2 sequences are LNHNV and YYDKDF (reference sequence). CDR3 nucleotides: TGTGCCACCAGCAGAGATCTGGGACAAACTACAGATACGCAGTATTTT. Amino acid sequence: CATSRDLGQTTDTQYF.

This clonotype was counted many times. V and J are TRBV7-6 and TRBJ1-3, with D unresolved. CDR3 length equals 14 residues. V lost 5 bases, J lost 3 bases, and 11 bases lay in between. CDR1 SGHVS and CDR2 FNYEAQ come from the germline V gene. The CDR3 nucleotides are TGTGCCAGCAGCGAAGGTTTACTTGGAAACACCATATATTTT. Residues: CASSEGLLGNTIYF.

This clonotype was recorded a few times. The chain uses TRBV27 and TRBJ2-7; 8 nucleotides match TRBD2. CDR3 size: 14 residues. The V gene's germline CDR1 is MNHEY and CDR2 SMNVEV (reference sequence). J gave up 6 bases and V 2 bases, and 6 bases lay outside the gene matches. Here the CDR3 DNA reads TGTGCCAGCAGTTTAACGGGGGGGCAGGGCGAGCAGTACTTC. The encoded protein is CASSLTGGQGEQYF.

This clonotype has more than one count but fewer than ten. The chain uses TRBV15 and TRBJ1-1, with TRBD1 as a possible D gene (6 bases). V dropped 3 bases and J dropped 10 bases, with 15 bases sitting between them. The germline V gene encodes CDR1 LNHNV and CDR2 YYDKDF (reference sequence). The CDR3 sequence is 13 residues long. The CDR3 region is CATSSAGQSPAFF. CDR3 nucleotides: TGTGCCACCAGCAGTGCTGGACAGTCCCCAGCTTTCTTT. The full variable domain, its missing parts supplied by reference TRBV15 and TRBJ1-1, is DAMVIQNPRYQVTQFGKPVTLSCSQTLNHNVMYWYQQKSSQAPKLLFHYYDKDFNNEADTPDNFQSRRPNTSFCFLDIRSPGLGDTAMYLCATSSAGQSPAFFGQGTRLTVV.

This clonotype was seen repeatedly, ten times or more. The CDR3 loop reads CASSSGPGIDSEQYF. The DNA for the CDR3 is TGTGCCAGCAGCTCCGGCCCCGGGATAGACAGCGAGCAGTACTTC. The genes are TRBV13 and TRBJ2-7; perhaps D is TRBD1 or TRBD2 (5 bases each). Trimming shortened V by 4 bases and J by 6 bases, and 19 bases separated the two germline ends. Germline loops: CDR1 PRHDT, CDR2 FYEKMQ (reference sequence). CDR3 size: 15 residues.

There are a few counts of this clonotype. The chain is built from TRBV5-1 and TRBJ1-1, with 12 nucleotides matching TRBD1. Per the germline V gene, CDR1 is SGHRS and CDR2 is YFSETQ. CDR3 size: 17 residues. Trimming at V came to 0 bases and at J to 1 base, leaving 4 bases not matched to a gene. DNA of the CDR3: TGCGCCAGCAGCTTGGGGGGACAGGGGGCAGGGAACACTGAAGCTTTCTTT. This encodes CASSLGGQGAGNTEAFF.

V usage is TRBV5-1 and J usage is TRBJ2-1; D is perhaps TRBD1 (5 bases). V was trimmed by 3 bases and J by 2 bases, leaving 12 bases between them. CDR1 is SGHRS, CDR2 YFSETQ, per germline. The CDR3 runs 15 residues. The CDR3 reads CASSSSGFPYNEQFF. CDR3 coding DNA: TGCGCCAGCAGCTCCTCAGGGTTTCCCTACAATGAGCAGTTCTTC.